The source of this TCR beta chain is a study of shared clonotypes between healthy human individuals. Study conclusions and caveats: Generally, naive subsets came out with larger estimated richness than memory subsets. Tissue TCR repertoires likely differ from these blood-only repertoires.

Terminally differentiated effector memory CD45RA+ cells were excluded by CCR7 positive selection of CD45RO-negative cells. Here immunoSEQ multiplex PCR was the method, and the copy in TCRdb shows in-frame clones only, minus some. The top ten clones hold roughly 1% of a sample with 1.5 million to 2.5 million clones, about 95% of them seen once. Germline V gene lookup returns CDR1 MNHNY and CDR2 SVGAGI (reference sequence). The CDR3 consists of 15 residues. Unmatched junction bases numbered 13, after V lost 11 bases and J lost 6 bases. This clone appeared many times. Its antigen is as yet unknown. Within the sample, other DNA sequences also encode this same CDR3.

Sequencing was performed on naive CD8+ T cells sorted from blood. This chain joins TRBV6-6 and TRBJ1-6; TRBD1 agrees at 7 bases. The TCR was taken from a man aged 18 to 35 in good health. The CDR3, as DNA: TGTGCCTATTTGCGGGACAGCTTTTTTAATTCACCCCTCCACTTT. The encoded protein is CAYLRDSFFNSPLHF.